The next 19 T cell receptor beta chains were all read from a single sample in a study of cytomegalovirus exposure and HLA in healthy donors. The PCR ran on 60 Vbeta and 13 Jbeta primers. The assay was immunoSEQ multiplex PCR, and TCRdb's table has in-frame clones only and misses some. Of about 130,000 clones listed, approximately 82% are singletons. Sequencing input: PBMCs. All receptors derive from a man aged 45-60 years in good health and CMV-seronegative.

This clone occurred a few times. This chain connects TRBV29-1 to TRBJ1-1, with TRBD1 matching 7 bases. CDR3 length equals 13 residues. Germline CDR1 reads SQVTM; CDR2 reads ANQGSEA. V trimming: 7 bases; J trimming: 3 bases; junction bases outside the gene matches: 8. CDR3 in amino acids: CSGCTGAYTEAFF. The CDR3 bases are TGCAGCGGATGTACAGGGGCTTACACTGAAGCTTTCTTT.

The chain links TRBV5-6 to TRBJ1-6, with 8 bases that match TRBD1. With V trimmed by 3 bases and J by 10 bases, 9 bases remained unmatched. This CDR3 is 15 amino acids long. Germline values: CDR1 SGHDT, CDR2 YYEEEE. The CDR3 DNA reads as TGTGCCAGCAGCTCCTCGGGACAGGTGGGATCACCCCTCCACTTT. Its translation is CASSSSGQVGSPLHF.

The CDR3 region has the DNA TGTGCCAGCAGCAGACAGGGAGTCTACAATGAGCAGTTCTTC. Protein product: CASSRQGVYNEQFF. The chain recombines TRBV7-2 with TRBJ2-1; 7 nucleotides match TRBD1. Germline values: CDR1 SGHTA, CDR2 FQGNSA. The CDR3 runs 14 residues. J was trimmed by 3 bases and V by 5 bases; bases with no gene match: 4.

The chain is built from TRBV6-1 and TRBJ2-5, with TRBD2 matching 8 bases. The J call may be in error: the DNA end matches TRBJ2-7 better. This CDR3 has 16 residues. Per the germline V gene, CDR1 is MNHNS and CDR2 is SASEGT. The CDR3 here is CASSAPTSGTSYEQYF. As DNA, the CDR3 is TGTGCCAGCAGTGCCCCTACTAGCGGTACATCCTACGAGCAGTACTTC.

The chain couples TRBV6-1 to TRBJ2-5; tentative D call: TRBD1 (6 bases). The germline CDR1 and CDR2 sequences are MNHNS and SASEGT. V gave up 6 bases and J gave up 1 base, with 12 bases separating them. The CDR3 is 14 amino acids. The CDR3 loop reads CASSERTVQETQYF. CDR3 in DNA: TGTGCCAGCAGCGAGAGGACAGTCCAAGAGACCCAGTACTTC.

The gene calls are TRBV29-1 and TRBJ1-2; TRBD1 matches 7 bases. Germline assignment: CDR1 SQVTM and CDR2 ANQGSEA. After removal of 6 bases from V and 1 base from J, the junction contained 8 bases not matched to a gene. The length of the CDR3 is 14 residues. The CDR3: CSVGRGSNNYGYTF. DNA for the CDR3: TGCAGCGTAGGCAGGGGGTCGAATAACTATGGCTACACCTTC.

This clone was observed a single time. V is TRBV6-4 and J is TRBJ2-1; TRBD1 is a possible D gene (6 bases). Germline CDR1 MRHNA, CDR2 SNTAGT. The CDR3 is made up of 12 amino acids. Trimming removed 7 bases from V and 9 bases from J, with 13 bases in between. The CDR3, as DNA: TGTGCCAGCAAAACAGGGTCCGGTGAGCAGTTCTTC. Translated: CASKTGSGEQFF.

This chain links TRBV18 with TRBJ1-1; unclear D gene. The V and J ends lost 2 bases and 6 bases respectively, with 10 bases between them. The CDR3 totals 13 residues. Germline V gene lookup returns CDR1 KGHSH and CDR2 LQKENI. CDR3 amino acids: CASSPNTRSEAFF. The DNA for the CDR3 is TGTGCCAGCTCACCAAACACGCGGTCTGAAGCTTTCTTT.

The V gene is TRBV13, the J gene TRBJ2-7; 9 bases fit TRBD1. Germline loops: CDR1 PRHDT, CDR2 FYEKMQ (reference sequence). V shed 5 bases and J 5 bases; nucleotides not matched to a gene: 1. The CDR3 loop spans 12 amino acids. The CDR3 bases are TGTGCCAGCAGCCGGACAGGGGACGAGCAGTACTTC. Amino acid sequence: CASSRTGDEQYF. Full variable domain (missing parts from reference TRBV13 and TRBJ2-7): AAGVIQSPRHLIKEKRETATLKCYPIPRHDTVYWYQQGPGQDPQFLISFYEKMQSDKGSIPDRFSAQQFSDYHSELNMSSLELGDSALYFCASSRTGDEQYFGPGTRLTVT.

The chain uses TRBV6-6 and TRBJ2-3, with a weak D call TRBD1 (6 bases). Trimming pared 11 bases from V and 2 bases from J, leaving 14 bases between. In germline, CDR1 is MNHNY, CDR2 SVGAGI (reference sequence). The CDR3 is 13 amino acids. The CDR3 region is CAYRVSLTDTQYF. The CDR3 DNA is TGTGCCTACAGGGTATCCCTCACAGATACGCAGTATTTT.

The chain combines TRBV2 with TRBJ1-2; D is unclear. Germline CDR1 and CDR2: SNHLY and FYNNEI. V lost 6 bases to trimming and J lost 7 bases, with 12 bases between them. This CDR3 spans 12 amino acids. CDR3 protein: CASRRHLVGYTF. DNA of the CDR3: TGTGCCAGCAGGAGGCACCTGGTTGGCTACACCTTC. The full variable domain, completed using reference TRBV2 and TRBJ1-2, is EPEVTQTPSHQVTQMGQEVILRCVPISNHLYFYWYRQILGQKVEFLVSFYNNEISEKSEIFDDQFSVERPDGSNFTLKIRSTKLEDSAMYFCASRRHLVGYTFGSGTRLTVV.

The chain recombines TRBV13 with TRBJ2-6; 9 nucleotides line up with TRBD2. In germline, CDR1 is PRHDT, CDR2 FYEKMQ (reference sequence). V shed 5 bases and J 0 bases; nucleotides not matched to a gene: 8. The CDR3 covers 18 residues. CDR3 loop: CASSPRLAAVSGANVLTF. CDR3 coding DNA: TGTGCCAGCAGCCCTCGACTAGCGGCAGTCTCTGGGGCCAACGTCCTGACTTTC.

V usage is TRBV27 and J usage is TRBJ1-5; 8 nucleotides agree with TRBD1. Losses at the gene ends were 5 bases for V and 3 bases for J; bases not matched to a gene: 6. CDR1 and CDR2 (germline): MNHEY, SMNVEV (reference sequence). CDR3 length: 15 amino acids. As DNA, the CDR3 is TGTGCCAGCAGTGCCTGGACAGGGTCCAATCAGCCCCAGCATTTT. Amino acids: CASSAWTGSNQPQHF.

The V call is TRBV10-3, the J call TRBJ2-5, with D possibly being TRBD1 (6 bases). This CDR3 has 13 residues. Germline V gene data show CDR1 as ENHRY and CDR2 as SYGVKD. Trimming shortened V by 8 bases and J by 1 base, and 11 bases separated the two germline ends. CDR3 coding DNA: TGTGCCATCGGTGGACAGTCCCAAGAGACCCAGTACTTC. Translation: CAIGGQSQETQYF.

V gene TRBV6-1 combines with J gene TRBJ2-7, with a possible D match to TRBD1 (5 bases). Per the germline V gene, CDR1 is MNHNS and CDR2 is SASEGT. The CDR3 extends over 14 amino acids. Trimming stripped 1 base from V and 6 bases from J, with 13 bases between. The CDR3 region is CASSEDGAYAEQYF. Written as DNA, the CDR3 is TGTGCCAGCAGTGAAGATGGGGCCTACGCCGAGCAGTACTTC.

This clone was found a few times. V is TRBV11-3 and J is TRBJ2-3; 8 bases align to TRBD2. Germline V gene data show CDR1 as SGHNT and CDR2 as YENEEA. This CDR3 is built from 12 residues. V was pared by 5 bases and J by 5 bases, with 0 bases of the junction left unmatched. The CDR3 sequence is CASSRGGDTQYF. Written as DNA, the CDR3 is TGTGCCAGCAGCCGGGGGGGAGATACGCAGTATTTT.

V usage is TRBV7-9 and J usage is TRBJ2-2; 12 bases match TRBD1. Trimming took 3 bases from V and 6 from J; bases not matched to a gene: 2. The V gene's germline CDR1 is SEHNR and CDR2 FQNEAQ (reference sequence). The CDR3 runs 15 residues. As DNA, the CDR3 is TGTGCCAGCAGCTTGGGACAGGGGGCCGCCGGGGAGCTGTTTTTT. This sequence encodes CASSLGQGAAGELFF. Full variable domain (outside the CDR3, taken from reference TRBV7-9 and TRBJ2-2): DTGVSQNPRHKITKRGQNVTFRCDPISEHNRLYWYRQTLGQGPEFLTYFQNEAQLEKSRLLSDRFSAERPKGSFSTLEIQRTEQGDSAMYLCASSLGQGAAGELFFGEGSRLTVL.

This chain connects TRBV7-3 to TRBJ1-1; 11 positions match TRBD1. Germline trimming cut 8 bases from V and 1 base from J; bases unmatched to any gene: 0. This CDR3 region has 13 residues. Germline V lookup: CDR1 SGHTA, CDR2 FQGTGA. CDR3 protein: CASGTGGNTEAFF. CDR3 nucleotide sequence: TGTGCCAGCGGGACAGGGGGGAACACTGAAGCTTTCTTT.

The V call is TRBV7-9, the J call TRBJ2-3; no clear D gene. V lost 7 bases and J 8 bases, leaving 13 bases between the germline ends. CDR1 and CDR2 from the germline V gene are SEHNR and FQNEAQ (reference sequence). The CDR3 is 12 amino acids. CDR3 region: CASTSNSVTQYF. In DNA, the CDR3 is TGTGCCAGCACCTCTAACAGTGTTACGCAGTATTTT. Looking up the rest from reference TRBV7-9 and TRBJ2-3 gives the full variable domain: DTGVSQNPRHKITKRGQNVTFRCDPISEHNRLYWYRQTLGQGPEFLTYFQNEAQLEKSRLLSDRFSAERPKGSFSTLEIQRTEQGDSAMYLCASTSNSVTQYFGPGTRLTVL.